The next 31 T cell receptor beta chains were all read from a single sample in a study of cytomegalovirus exposure and HLA in healthy donors. A multiplex PCR was run with 60 Vbeta primers and 13 Jbeta primers. Measured with immunoSEQ multiplex PCR; TCRdb has only the in-frame clones, and not every one. The data contain about 130,000 clones, around 9% of them singletons. Source material: PBMCs. These receptors all stem from a man between 35 and 55 years old in good health and CMV-seronegative.

This sequence joins TRBV19 and TRBJ1-6; TRBD1 agrees at 8 bases. V lost 5 bases and J lost 9; bases outside the gene matches: 6. This CDR3 has 14 amino acids. From germline, CDR1 is LNHDA and CDR2 SQIVND (reference sequence). CDR3 region: CASSQQGGGSPLHF. The CDR3 DNA reads TGTGCCAGTAGTCAACAGGGGGGGGGTTCACCCCTCCACTTT.

In regard to this clone: Other DNA sequences from this sample encode an identical CDR3 as well. The J gene is TRBJ1-1, the V gene TRBV6-6; unclear D gene. The CDR3 is 14 residues long. Germline V gene lookup returns CDR1 MNHNY and CDR2 SVGAGI (reference sequence). Deletions cut 0 bases from V and 1 base from J, with 6 bases between. The CDR3 DNA is TGTGCCAGCAGTTACTCGAGAGGGAACACTGAAGCTTTCTTT. It specifies CASSYSRGNTEAFF.

V usage is TRBV4-1 and J usage is TRBJ1-2; D possibly corresponds to TRBD1 (6 bases). The CDR3 is 15 amino acids. V lost 0 bases and J 2 bases, leaving 10 bases between the germline ends. CDR1 MGHRA and CDR2 YSYEKL come from the germline V gene. CDR3 DNA sequence: TGCGCCAGCAGCCAAGAAGTGCAGGGGAACTATGGCTACACCTTC. Protein: CASSQEVQGNYGYTF.

This chain joins TRBV19 and TRBJ2-5; 7 bases match TRBD2. The CDR3 contains 16 residues. Germline V gene sequence: CDR1 LNHDA, CDR2 SQIVND (reference sequence). With V trimmed by 1 base and J by 1 base, 6 bases remained unmatched. The CDR3 DNA sequence: TGTGCCAGTAGTATAGGGGACTACCTTATCCAAGAGACCCAGTACTTC. Encoded protein: CASSIGDYLIQETQYF.

This clone was seen a few times. This sequence joins TRBV19 and TRBJ1-5; tentatively, D is TRBD1 (5 bases). CDR1 and CDR2 from the germline V gene are LNHDA and SQIVND (reference sequence). This CDR3 is 15 amino acids long. V lost 0 bases, J lost 5 bases, and 11 bases lay in between. The CDR3 DNA follows: TGTGCCAGTAGTATAGATGGGGCAGCTTATCAGCCCCAGCATTTT. Its translation: CASSIDGAAYQPQHF.

This clone was observed a handful of times. The V gene is TRBV27, the J gene TRBJ2-7; D may be TRBD1 (7 bases). Per germline, CDR1 MNHEY and CDR2 SMNVEV (reference sequence). V was pared by 2 bases and J by 1 base, with 9 bases between. This CDR3 is 14 amino acids long. CDR3 region: CASSLAGQSYEQYF. In nucleotides, the CDR3 is TGTGCCAGCAGTTTAGCGGGACAGTCCTACGAGCAGTACTTC.

The chain couples TRBV2 to TRBJ1-5; 7 nucleotides line up with TRBD1. The V segment lost 4 bases and the J segment 0 bases; nucleotides outside the gene matches: 3. The germline gives CDR1 SNHLY, CDR2 FYNNEI. There are 15 residues in the CDR3. Here the CDR3 DNA reads TGTGCCAGCAGTGCTACAGGGGATAGCAATCAGCCCCAGCATTTT. Protein product: CASSATGDSNQPQHF. Full variable domain (missing parts from reference TRBV2 and TRBJ1-5): EPEVTQTPSHQVTQMGQEVILRCVPISNHLYFYWYRQILGQKVEFLVSFYNNEISEKSEIFDDQFSVERPDGSNFTLKIRSTKLEDSAMYFCASSATGDSNQPQHFGDGTRLSIL.

The CDR3 region is CASSEGGRSDEQFF. CDR3 sequence (DNA): TGTGCCAGCAGTGAAGGGGGCAGGTCAGATGAGCAGTTCTTC. V gene TRBV2 combines with J gene TRBJ2-1, with D possibly TRBD1 on 5 matching bases. Per the germline V gene, CDR1 is SNHLY and CDR2 is FYNNEI. The CDR3 is 14 amino acids. Between the trimmed V and J ends, which lost 1 base and 8 bases, there was a span of 12 bases.

The rearrangement links TRBV28 to TRBJ1-5; a weak D match, TRBD1 (5 bases). The germline gives CDR1 MDHEN, CDR2 SYDVKM. This CDR3 is built from 14 residues. V was cut by 6 bases and J by 7 bases, with 16 bases left in between. CDR3 DNA sequence: TGTGCCAGCAGGTACTCGGGGGGGATCCAGCCCCAGCATTTT. This sequence encodes CASRYSGGIQPQHF.

The rearrangement links TRBV28 to TRBJ2-2; no clear D gene. This CDR3 region has 15 residues. Trimming removed 4 bases from V and 4 bases from J, with 13 bases in between. The germline CDR1 and CDR2 sequences are MDHEN and SYDVKM. CDR3 in DNA: TGTGCCAGCAGTTCCCACGGCAGGTTCACCGGGGAGCTGTTTTTT. This translates into CASSSHGRFTGELFF.

V gene TRBV14 combines with J gene TRBJ2-3; 8 bases agree with TRBD2. The CDR3 loop spans 15 amino acids. V shed 6 bases and J 2 bases; nucleotides not matched to a gene: 7. Germline V gene lookup returns CDR1 SGHDN and CDR2 FVKESK. The CDR3 DNA reads TGTGCCAGCAGACTACTAGCGGATATCACAGATACGCAGTATTTT. It codes for CASRLLADITDTQYF.

This clone has more than one count but fewer than ten. The rearrangement uses TRBV5-6 and TRBJ2-7; D ambiguous. Between the trimmed V and J ends, which lost 2 bases and 3 bases, there was a span of 6 bases. Germline loops: CDR1 SGHDT, CDR2 YYEEEE. There are 12 residues in the CDR3. This CDR3 reads CASSFPGYEQYF. CDR3 in DNA: TGTGCCAGCAGCTTTCCAGGCTACGAGCAGTACTTC.

The table lists this clone with a few counts. The chain couples TRBV9 to TRBJ2-7; no definite D call. The CDR3 runs to 14 residues. V lost 0 bases to trimming and J lost 2 bases, with 9 bases between them. From germline, CDR1 is SGDLS and CDR2 YYNGEE. CDR3 sequence: CASSVGFGAYEQYF. For the CDR3, the DNA is TGTGCCAGCAGCGTAGGTTTCGGAGCCTACGAGCAGTACTTC.

The rearrangement uses TRBV2 and TRBJ2-1, with 8 bases lining up with TRBD1. The ends lost 1 base at V and 6 bases at J; junction bases unmatched: 8. The CDR3 is 16 amino acids. Germline CDR1 reads SNHLY; CDR2 reads FYNNEI. The CDR3 bases are TGTGCCAGCAGTGAAGTCGGGGACAGGTTGGGCAATGAGCAGTTCTTC. It encodes CASSEVGDRLGNEQFF.

This clone has more than one count but fewer than ten. The chain employs TRBV9 and TRBJ2-5, with 8 bases lining up with TRBD1. Unmatched junction bases numbered 13, after V lost 0 bases and J lost 9 bases. The CDR3 consists of 16 residues. Germline V gene sequence: CDR1 SGDLS, CDR2 YYNGEE. The CDR3, as DNA: TGTGCCAGCAGCGTAGGGGGACAGGTATTGATGGAGGCCCAGTACTTC. Translating gives CASSVGGQVLMEAQYF.

The chain uses TRBV14 and TRBJ1-2, with D perhaps matching TRBD1 (5 bases). V dropped 2 bases and J dropped 5 bases, with 15 bases sitting between them. The CDR3 has 15 residues. Germline lookup yields CDR1 SGHDN and CDR2 FVKESK. The CDR3 nucleotides read TGTGCCAGCAGCCAATCAGGGTCCGTTTGGTATGGCTACACCTTC. Its translation: CASSQSGSVWYGYTF.

The chain carries TRBV10-2 and TRBJ1-4; 7 bases agree with TRBD1. The CDR3 runs 14 residues. J lost 8 bases, V lost 6 bases, and 9 bases had no gene match. The germline gives CDR1 WSHSY, CDR2 SAAADI. The CDR3 nucleotides are TGCGCCAGCAGAGAAAGACAGGGCTCGGAAAAACTGTTTTTT. Encoded protein: CASRERQGSEKLFF.

This clone appeared a few times. The CDR3 coding sequence is TGTGCCAGCAGTTTGGTACTAGCGGGGGGTGAGCAGTTCTTC. Amino acid sequence: CASSLVLAGGEQFF. The chain carries TRBV27 and TRBJ2-1, with 12 nucleotides matching TRBD2. V dropped 3 bases and J dropped 9; count of bases not matched to a gene: 3. CDR3 length: 14 amino acids. Germline CDR1 and CDR2: MNHEY and SMNVEV (reference sequence).

This clone was observed a few times. The V and J genes are TRBV7-2 and TRBJ2-7, with 10 positions matching TRBD1. The CDR3 extends over 16 amino acids. The germline gives CDR1 SGHTA, CDR2 FQGNSA. Germline trimming cut 2 bases from V and 0 bases from J; bases unmatched to any gene: 4. The CDR3 here is CASSLTGQGFSYEQYF. Here the CDR3 DNA reads TGTGCCAGCAGCTTAACGGGACAGGGGTTCTCCTACGAGCAGTACTTC.

The CDR3 here is CASSLPGWETQYF. The CDR3 bases are TGCGCCAGCAGCTTGCCGGGGTGGGAGACCCAGTACTTC. The chain couples TRBV5-1 to TRBJ2-5; TRBD2 is a possible D gene (5 bases). CDR3 length: 13 residues. Germline V lookup: CDR1 SGHRS, CDR2 YFSETQ. Trimming took 1 base from V and 5 from J, leaving 9 bases between them.

This chain links TRBV9 with TRBJ1-4; D unclear. Germline V lookup: CDR1 SGDLS, CDR2 YYNGEE. This CDR3 has 13 residues. Deletions cut 0 bases from V and 5 bases from J, with 5 bases between. Here the CDR3 reads CASSVAYNEKLFF. The CDR3 nucleotides are TGTGCCAGCAGCGTAGCCTACAATGAAAAACTGTTTTTT.

The table lists this clone with a count of one. The chain couples TRBV27 to TRBJ2-1; TRBD1 aligns across 9 bases. Germline values: CDR1 MNHEY, CDR2 SMNVEV (reference sequence). Unmatched junction bases numbered 11, after V lost 7 bases and J lost 1 base. This CDR3 contains 17 residues. The DNA for the CDR3 is TGTGCCAGCACCCTACAAACAGGGGGCAGGTCCTACAATGAGCAGTTCTTC. Amino acids: CASTLQTGGRSYNEQFF.

The rearrangement links TRBV7-2 to TRBJ1-2; possibly TRBD1 for D (6 bases). The germline V and J ends were trimmed by 8 bases and 0 bases, with 16 bases remaining between them. The length of the CDR3 is 15 residues. In germline, CDR1 is SGHTA, CDR2 FQGNSA. For the CDR3, the DNA is TGTGCCAGCCGAAGGGGGGGACTGACTAACTATGGCTACACCTTC. This gives the protein CASRRGGLTNYGYTF.

With regard to this clone: Other DNA sequences within the sample encode an identical CDR3. The chain joins TRBV5-1 to TRBJ2-7; TRBD1 matches at 9 bases. The trim removed 4 bases at V and 1 base at J, leaving 3 bases unmatched. CDR3 length equals 14 residues. Germline CDR1 is SGHRS and CDR2 is YFSETQ. DNA for the CDR3: TGCGCCAGCAGCCCGGGACAGGGTTCCTACGAGCAGTACTTC. Residues: CASSPGQGSYEQYF. Full variable domain (rest looked up from reference TRBV5-1 and TRBJ2-7): KAGVTQTPRYLIKTRGQQVTLSCSPISGHRSVSWYQQTPGQGLQFLFEYFSETQRNKGNFPGRFSGRQFSNSRSEMNVSTLELGDSALYLCASSPGQGSYEQYFGPGTRLTVT.

This clone was counted a few times. This chain uses TRBV5-6 with TRBJ2-1; 12 bases map to TRBD2. This CDR3 has 18 amino acids. Trimming at V came to 0 bases and at J to 0 bases, leaving 4 bases not matched to a gene. Per germline, CDR1 SGHDT and CDR2 YYEEEE. The CDR3 bases are TGTGCCAGCAGCTTGGGGACTAGCGGGGTCAGCTCCTACAATGAGCAGTTCTTC. Translating gives CASSLGTSGVSSYNEQFF.

There are a few counts of this clone. The rearrangement uses TRBV7-8 and TRBJ1-1, with 8 nucleotides matching TRBD1. The V gene's germline CDR1 is SGHVS and CDR2 FQNEAQ. The CDR3 consists of 14 residues. J was trimmed by 3 bases and V by 5 bases; bases with no gene match: 5. CDR3 region: CASSPGQGYTEAFF. The CDR3 nucleotides read TGTGCCAGCAGCCCAGGACAGGGTTACACTGAAGCTTTCTTT.

This clone was picked up a small number of times. This chain uses TRBV19 with TRBJ1-4; perhaps TRBD1 as D (5 bases). This CDR3 spans 16 amino acids. V lost 5 bases and J lost 3, with 16 bases in between. Germline-derived CDR1 and CDR2 are LNHDA and SQIVND (reference sequence). The chain's CDR3 is CASSEQPKGANEKLFF. CDR3 DNA: TGTGCCAGTAGTGAACAGCCCAAAGGGGCTAATGAAAAACTGTTTTTT.

This clone showed up just a few times. This chain joins TRBV5-4 and TRBJ2-1; D unresolved. The V end was cut by 3 bases, the J end by 8 bases, with 12 bases between. Germline CDR1 and CDR2: SGHNT and YYREEE (reference sequence). This CDR3 spans 13 amino acids. The CDR3 is CASSWFRLDEQFF. CDR3 nucleotide sequence: TGTGCCAGCAGCTGGTTCAGGCTGGATGAGCAGTTCTTC.

The rearrangement links TRBV15 to TRBJ1-1; 7 bases are shared with TRBD1. The CDR3 runs 12 residues. V shed 2 bases, J shed 10 bases, and the junction held 4 bases outside the gene matches. Germline assignment: CDR1 LNHNV and CDR2 YYDKDF (reference sequence). The CDR3 region has the DNA TGTGCCACCAGCAGACCACAGGGGAGAGCTTTCTTT. Translated: CATSRPQGRAFF.

The sample holds a few counts of this clone. In DNA, the CDR3 is TGTGCCAGCAGTCTAGCGGGGGGGCCTTACGAGCAGTACTTC. Residues: CASSLAGGPYEQYF. The J gene is TRBJ2-7, the V gene TRBV6-4; 12 positions agree with TRBD2. Germline CDR1 and CDR2: MRHNA and SNTAGT. V lost 5 bases, J lost 4 bases, and 3 bases stayed unmatched. There are 14 residues in the CDR3.

CDR3 nucleotides: TGTGCCAGCAGTGAAATCAGGGGATGGGAAGAGACCCAGTACTTC. Protein sequence: CASSEIRGWEETQYF. The chain carries TRBV6-1 and TRBJ2-5; D may be TRBD1 (6 bases). This CDR3 comprises 15 residues. Germline loops: CDR1 MNHNS, CDR2 SASEGT. Between the trimmed V and J ends, which lost 2 bases and 3 bases, there was a span of 13 bases.